This entry is about one TCR beta chain. This record belongs to a study of shared clonotypes between healthy human individuals. V lost 5 bases and J lost 1; bases outside the gene matches: 6. The CDR3 loop spans 15 amino acids. CDR1 SQVTM and CDR2 ANQGSEA come from the germline V gene. It was CD45RO-negative cells, positively selected for CCR7, that made up naive CD8 cells, with terminally differentiated effector memory CD45RA+ cells excluded. Here immunoSEQ multiplex PCR was the method, and the copy in TCRdb shows in-frame clones only, minus some. Seen here are roughly 2.1 million clones, about 93% observed once, and the top ten hold over 1.5%.

This chain connects TRBV29-1 to TRBJ2-7; 12 positions match TRBD2. This clonotype originated in a man aged 18 to 29 in good health. Some clones in this sample may be carry-over from other donors' samples. Sequenced sample: naive CD8+ T cells from PBMCs. The CDR3 protein is CSVRTSGELSYEQYF. The CDR3 DNA reads TGCAGCGTTCGGACTAGCGGGGAGCTTTCCTACGAGCAGTACTTC.